This T cell receptor (beta chain) was recorded in a study of blood T cell repertoires in COVID-19. CDR1 and CDR2 from the germline V gene are LGHDT and YNNKEL (reference sequence). V lost 8 bases to trimming and J lost 2 bases; unmatched junction nucleotides: 6. The CDR3 length is 13 residues. TCRdb's table, derived via immunoSEQ multiplex PCR, lists solely in-frame clones and lacks some. Of around 100,000 clones listed, around 88% are singletons. The clonotype was recovered from a human donor in a cohort sampled during active COVID-19. Source material: peripheral blood. The chain carries TRBV3-1 (or the pseudogene TRBV3-2) and TRBJ2-7; the match to TRBD2 covers 7 bases. In nucleotides, the CDR3 is TGTGCCAGCGCCCGGGGGAGGGCCTACGAGCAGTACTTC. It specifies CASARGRAYEQYF.